This T cell receptor (beta chain) was sequenced in a study of T-cell reconstitution after alpha-beta-depleted transplantation in children. Concerning this clonotype: Its target is not known.

As it was prepared, the TCRbeta library received unique molecular identifiers. TCRdb called the PCR reads again in MiXCR, with one record for every CDR3 protein. The table shows roughly 340,000 distinct CDR3 sequences, with 15% to 20% occurring only once. The germline V gene has CDR1 MGHRA and CDR2 YSYEKL. V lost 2 bases, J lost 9 bases, and 5 bases stayed unmatched. The CDR3 length is 14 residues. Study findings and constraints: Two months or so post-transplant, alpha-beta T cells reportedly derived from several hundred expanded graft clones. A year post-transplant, T-cell counts and diversity derived mostly from newly produced T cells.

The clonotype comes from a male patient aged 2 to 10 who had a stem cell transplant for acute lymphoblastic leukemia, so the T cells may come from the graft donor. The starting material was PBMCs, mostly from graft donor cells, obtained 360 days after TCRalphabeta/CD19-depleted stem cell transplant. The chain combines TRBV4-1 with TRBJ2-1; 9 positions match TRBD1. The CDR3 loop reads CASSQLGQGFEQFF. CDR3 nucleotides: TGCGCCAGCAGCCAATTGGGACAGGGTTTTGAGCAGTTCTTC.